A single sample is the source of the 16 T cell receptor beta chains below, sequenced in a study of B cell selection in AIRE deficiency. Sorting defined conventional CD4 T cells as CD4+CD127+. Some clones are missing from TCRdb's copy, which holds only in-frame ones; the method was immunoSEQ multiplex PCR. The table records fewer than 30,000 clones, about 95% of them present only once. Material for sequencing was CD4+CD127+ conventional T cells sorted from PBMCs. The receptors shown here come from a human donor in good health.

This sequence joins TRBV6-6 and TRBJ1-1, with no clear D. Germline V gene data show CDR1 as MNHNY and CDR2 as SVGAGI (reference sequence). CDR3 length: 14 amino acids. V was trimmed by 3 bases and J by 1 base, leaving 9 bases between them. The CDR3 region is CASSYPTENTEAFF. The CDR3 DNA reads as TGTGCCAGCAGTTATCCTACAGAGAACACTGAAGCTTTCTTT.

This chain connects TRBV7-3 to TRBJ2-3, with TRBD2 matching 9 bases. V was pared by 5 bases and J by 3 bases, with 3 bases of the junction left unmatched. The CDR3 extends over 14 amino acids. Germline V gene sequence: CDR1 SGHTA, CDR2 FQGTGA. For the CDR3, the DNA is TGTGCCAGCAGCCCGGGACTAGCTACAGATACGCAGTATTTT. As protein: CASSPGLATDTQYF.

The rearrangement links TRBV7-9 to TRBJ1-1, with unresolved D. The germline V gene has CDR1 SEHNR and CDR2 FQNEAQ (reference sequence). Trimming removed 5 bases at V and 6 bases at J, with 10 bases between. The CDR3 totals 12 residues. CDR3 nucleotide sequence: TGTGCCAGCAGCCGGGATTTGTCTGAAGCTTTCTTT. Protein sequence: CASSRDLSEAFF.

The count of this clone is one. V usage is TRBV7-8 and J usage is TRBJ2-2; a weak D match, TRBD1 (6 bases). Between the trimmed V and J ends, which lost 6 bases and 4 bases, there was a span of 24 bases. CDR1 SGHVS and CDR2 FQNEAQ come from the germline V gene. This CDR3 is built from 18 residues. CDR3 amino acids: CASSRTAVFIGSTGELFF. The CDR3 region has the DNA TGTGCCAGCAGTCGGACAGCGGTCTTTATAGGGTCCACCGGGGAGCTGTTTTTT.

The rearrangement uses TRBV6-6 and TRBJ2-7; D is unclear. With 7 bases removed from V and 3 bases from J, the gap between germline ends came to 13 bases. The germline V gene has CDR1 MNHNY and CDR2 SVGAGI (reference sequence). The CDR3 covers 13 residues. CDR3 residues: CASKPTLLYEQYF. CDR3 coding DNA: TGTGCCAGCAAACCAACTCTACTCTACGAGCAGTACTTC.

The chain couples TRBV29-1 to TRBJ2-1; D is perhaps TRBD1 or TRBD2 (5 bases each). The V gene's germline CDR1 is SQVTM and CDR2 ANQGSEA. V gave up 6 bases and J gave up 14 bases, with 14 bases separating them. The CDR3 loop spans 10 amino acids. The CDR3 region is CSVPGTREFF. The CDR3 nucleotides are TGCAGCGTCCCCGGGACCAGGGAGTTCTTC.

The V gene is TRBV5-1, the J gene TRBJ2-3; 7 bases map to TRBD1. Losses at the gene ends were 1 base for V and 1 base for J; bases not matched to a gene: 3. The CDR3 contains 15 residues. CDR1 is SGHRS, CDR2 YFSETQ, per germline. The CDR3 DNA is TGCGCCAGCAGCTTGAAGGGACAGCGCACAGATACGCAGTATTTT. Protein sequence: CASSLKGQRTDTQYF.

This rearrangement joins TRBV5-1 to TRBJ2-7; D is perhaps TRBD2 (6 bases). This CDR3 region has 15 residues. V lost 3 bases and J 7 bases, leaving 20 bases between the germline ends. The germline CDR1 and CDR2 sequences are SGHRS and YFSETQ. The CDR3, as DNA: TGCGCCAGCAGCTCTTATCCAGGGACTGGGGGGGAGCAGTACTTC. Amino acids: CASSSYPGTGGEQYF.

Points on this clone: Its ends do not fully match the called genes, so a read error is possible. The chain combines TRBV7-7 with TRBJ2-2; tentative D call: TRBD2 (6 bases). Per germline, CDR1 SSHAT and CDR2 FNYEAQ (reference sequence). This CDR3 is 12 amino acids long. CDR3 sequence reads: CASRRGTGELFF. Written as DNA, the CDR3 is TGTGCTAGCAGACGGGGGACCGGGGAGCTGTTTTTT.

The chain carries TRBV2 and TRBJ2-7; TRBD1 matches 9 bases. The germline V gene has CDR1 SNHLY and CDR2 FYNNEI. This CDR3 is built from 14 residues. The J segment lost 0 bases and the V segment lost 5 bases, leaving 2 bases of the junction unmatched. CDR3 in DNA: TGTGCCAGCAGTACAGGGGGCAACTCCTACGAGCAGTACTTC. It translates to CASSTGGNSYEQYF.

This clone was detected once. This rearrangement joins TRBV2 to TRBJ2-7, with no clear D. V lost 5 bases and J 3 bases, leaving 14 bases between the germline ends. The CDR3 covers 14 residues. Germline V gene lookup returns CDR1 SNHLY and CDR2 FYNNEI. The CDR3 region is CASSPYATGYEQYF. The CDR3 coding sequence is TGTGCCAGCAGTCCATACGCAACGGGCTACGAGCAGTACTTC.

The J gene is TRBJ2-6, the V gene TRBV11-3; perhaps D is TRBD1 or TRBD2 (5 bases each). From germline, CDR1 is SGHNT and CDR2 YENEEA. Trimming took off 0 bases at V and 3 bases at J, with 9 bases between the two ends. The CDR3 runs to 16 residues. The CDR3 DNA reads TGTGCCAGCAGCTTAGATGGGACGAATGGGGCCAACGTCCTGACTTTC. This gives the protein CASSLDGTNGANVLTF.

The chain couples TRBV7-2 to TRBJ2-3; maybe TRBD1 (6 bases). Trimming left V 5 bases short and J 4 bases short, with 13 bases between. Germline V lookup: CDR1 SGHTA, CDR2 FQGNSA. The CDR3 is 14 residues long. CDR3 region: CASSRPRGSDTQYF. Here the CDR3 DNA reads TGTGCCAGCAGCCGCCCCAGGGGCTCAGATACGCAGTATTTT.

V gene TRBV19 combines with J gene TRBJ2-7, with TRBD2 matching over 10 bases. V lost 6 bases to trimming and J lost 5 bases; unmatched junction nucleotides: 7. The germline V gene encodes CDR1 LNHDA and CDR2 SQIVND (reference sequence). The CDR3 runs 14 residues. The CDR3, as DNA: TGTGCCAGTAGACCTAGCGGGAGCAGGGACGAGCAGTACTTC. Protein product: CASRPSGSRDEQYF.

V usage is TRBV11-2 and J usage is TRBJ2-7, with 13 bases lining up with TRBD2. Germline trimming cut 3 bases from V and 4 bases from J; bases unmatched to any gene: 6. Germline loops: CDR1 SGHAT, CDR2 FQNNGV. The CDR3 length is 16 residues. The CDR3 reads CASSLRTSGRVYEQYF. DNA of the CDR3: TGTGCCAGCAGCTTGAGGACTAGCGGGAGAGTTTACGAGCAGTACTTC.

J is TRBJ2-3 and V is TRBV7-8; 9 bases line up with TRBD1. Germline V gene data show CDR1 as SGHVS and CDR2 as FQNEAQ. The V and J ends lost 7 bases and 3 bases, in that order; junction bases with no gene match: 20. The CDR3 has 19 residues. CDR3 protein: CASTARWGQGSMGTDTQYF. In DNA form, the CDR3 reads TGTGCCAGCACTGCCAGGTGGGGACAGGGCTCCATGGGGACAGATACGCAGTATTTT.